The clone carrying this TCR beta chain was seen repeatedly, ten times or more. Its antigen is still unknown. This record comes from a study of early T cells in non-severe SARS-CoV-2 infection. Study observations and caveats: Matching against VDJdb likely underestimated virus-specific expansions, favoring anti-spike CD8.

Unique molecular identifiers were added to individual cDNA molecules. TCRdb analysed the 5' RACE reads with MiXCR anew, one entry per CDR3 protein. The sample contains some 96,000 distinct CDR3 sequences, around 14% of which appear only once. This receptor was identified in an adult who was a healthcare worker with PCR-confirmed SARS-CoV-2 infection or an uninfected control (not recorded which). Material for sequencing was whole blood.

This CDR3 is CATGQGGNEQYF. DNA for the CDR3: TGTGCCACCGGACAGGGCGGGAACGAGCAGTACTTC. The chain employs TRBV28 and TRBJ2-7, with 8 bases fitting TRBD1. CDR3 length: 12 amino acids. CDR1 MDHEN and CDR2 SYDVKM come from the germline V gene. The V gene end was trimmed by 10 bases and the J gene end by 5 bases; junction bases not matched to a gene: 7.